This TCR beta chain was identified in a study of shared clonotypes between healthy human individuals. Study observations and caveats: Sampling included only blood; tissue repertoires likely differ.

Germline V gene data show CDR1 as MNHEY and CDR2 as SMNVEV (reference sequence). The CDR3 covers 11 residues. The trim removed 8 bases at V and 13 bases at J, leaving 9 bases unmatched. Regarding this clone: Antigen specificity is unknown.

The donors were adults (healthy and HIV-negative) with no recent acute infections or vaccinations. Produced via immunoSEQ multiplex PCR; TCRdb's table is partial and in-frame only. The sample lists about 490,000 clones; around 78% were seen once. The genes are TRBV27 and TRBJ2-7; the match to TRBD2 covers 9 bases. This sequence originates from a woman aged 40 to 49 in good health. Some clones in this sample may be carry-over from other donors' samples. The sequencing sample was made of PBMCs. The CDR3 loop reads CASYRGGRVYF. For the CDR3, the DNA is TGTGCCAGCTACAGGGGCGGGAGGGTTTACTTC.